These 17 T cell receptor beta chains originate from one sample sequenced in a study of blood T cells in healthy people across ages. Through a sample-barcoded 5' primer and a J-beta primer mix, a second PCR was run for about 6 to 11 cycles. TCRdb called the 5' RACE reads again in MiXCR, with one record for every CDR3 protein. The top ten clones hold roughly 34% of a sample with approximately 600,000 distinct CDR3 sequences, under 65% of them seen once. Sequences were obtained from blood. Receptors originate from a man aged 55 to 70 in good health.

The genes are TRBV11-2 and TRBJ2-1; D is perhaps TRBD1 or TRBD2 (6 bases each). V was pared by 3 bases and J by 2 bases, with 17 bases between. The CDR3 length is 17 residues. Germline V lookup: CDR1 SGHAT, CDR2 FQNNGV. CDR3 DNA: TGTGCCAGCAGCTTTAGGGGGGCAGGACAGACCTACAATGAGCAGTTCTTC. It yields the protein CASSFRGAGQTYNEQFF.

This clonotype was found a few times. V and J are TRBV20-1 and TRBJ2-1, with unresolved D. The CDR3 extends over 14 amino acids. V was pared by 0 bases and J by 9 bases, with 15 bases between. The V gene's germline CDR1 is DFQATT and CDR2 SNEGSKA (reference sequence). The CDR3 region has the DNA TGCAGTGCTAGAGATCGATCGGATTGGGGTGAGCAGTTCTTC. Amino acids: CSARDRSDWGEQFF.

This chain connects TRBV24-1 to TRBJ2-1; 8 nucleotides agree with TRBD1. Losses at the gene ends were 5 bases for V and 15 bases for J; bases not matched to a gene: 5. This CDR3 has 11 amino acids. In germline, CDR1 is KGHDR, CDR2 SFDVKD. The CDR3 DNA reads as TGTGCCACCAGTGCGGACAGGGTGGCGTTCTTC. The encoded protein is CATSADRVAFF.

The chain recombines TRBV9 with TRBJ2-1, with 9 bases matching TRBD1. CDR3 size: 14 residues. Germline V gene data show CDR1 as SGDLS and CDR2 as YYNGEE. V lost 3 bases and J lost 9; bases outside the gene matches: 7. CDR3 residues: CASSAGTGFIEQFF. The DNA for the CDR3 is TGTGCCAGCAGCGCTGGGACAGGGTTTATTGAGCAGTTCTTC.

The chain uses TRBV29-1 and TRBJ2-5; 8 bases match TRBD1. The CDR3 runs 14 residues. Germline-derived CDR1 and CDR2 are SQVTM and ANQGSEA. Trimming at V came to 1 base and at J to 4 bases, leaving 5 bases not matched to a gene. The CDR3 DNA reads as TGCAGCGTTGAAGGGTGGACAGGGCGAGAGACCCAGTACTTC. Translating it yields CSVEGWTGRETQYF.

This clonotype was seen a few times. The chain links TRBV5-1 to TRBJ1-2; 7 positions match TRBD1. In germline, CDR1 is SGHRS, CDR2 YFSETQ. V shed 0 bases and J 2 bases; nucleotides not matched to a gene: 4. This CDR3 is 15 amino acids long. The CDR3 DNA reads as TGCGCCAGCAGCTTGGACCAACAGGGGAACTATGGCTACACCTTC. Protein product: CASSLDQQGNYGYTF. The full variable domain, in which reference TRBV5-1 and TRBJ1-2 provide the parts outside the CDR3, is KAGVTQTPRYLIKTRGQQVTLSCSPISGHRSVSWYQQTPGQGLQFLFEYFSETQRNKGNFPGRFSGRQFSNSRSEMNVSTLELGDSALYLCASSLDQQGNYGYTFGSGTRLTVV.

The chain's CDR3 is CSAREGSGVNEQFF. DNA for the CDR3: TGCAGTGCTAGAGAGGGTAGCGGGGTCAATGAGCAGTTCTTC. The chain uses TRBV20-1 and TRBJ2-1; 8 bases are shared with TRBD2. Germline CDR1 and CDR2: DFQATT and SNEGSKA (reference sequence). This CDR3 is 14 amino acids long. After removal of 0 bases from V and 6 bases from J, the junction contained 4 bases not matched to a gene.

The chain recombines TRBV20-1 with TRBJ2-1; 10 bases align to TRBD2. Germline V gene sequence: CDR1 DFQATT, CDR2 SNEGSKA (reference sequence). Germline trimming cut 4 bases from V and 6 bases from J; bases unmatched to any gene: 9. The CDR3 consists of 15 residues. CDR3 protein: CSATPPSGGGNEQFF. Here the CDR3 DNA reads TGCAGTGCTACCCCCCCCAGCGGGGGGGGCAATGAGCAGTTCTTC.

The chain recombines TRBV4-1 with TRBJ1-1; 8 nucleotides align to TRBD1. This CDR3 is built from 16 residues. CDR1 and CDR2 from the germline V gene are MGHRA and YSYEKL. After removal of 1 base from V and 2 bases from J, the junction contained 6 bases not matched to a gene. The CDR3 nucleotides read TGCGCCAGCAGCCAAGGGGACGGGACAGGCAACACTGAAGCTTTCTTT. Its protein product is CASSQGDGTGNTEAFF.

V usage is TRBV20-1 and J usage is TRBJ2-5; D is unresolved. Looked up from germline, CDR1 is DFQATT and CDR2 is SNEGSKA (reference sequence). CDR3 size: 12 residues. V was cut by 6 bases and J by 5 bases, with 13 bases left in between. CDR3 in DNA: TGCAGTGCCCCATTTGATTGGGAGACCCAGTACTTC. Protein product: CSAPFDWETQYF.

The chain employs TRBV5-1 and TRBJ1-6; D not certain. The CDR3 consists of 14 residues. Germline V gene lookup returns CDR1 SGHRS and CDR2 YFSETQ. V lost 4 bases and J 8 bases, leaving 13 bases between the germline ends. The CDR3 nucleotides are TGCGCCAGCAGCAAACGGTACCAGGATTCACCCCTCCACTTT. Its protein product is CASSKRYQDSPLHF. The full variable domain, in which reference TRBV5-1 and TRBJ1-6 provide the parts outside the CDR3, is KAGVTQTPRYLIKTRGQQVTLSCSPISGHRSVSWYQQTPGQGLQFLFEYFSETQRNKGNFPGRFSGRQFSNSRSEMNVSTLELGDSALYLCASSKRYQDSPLHFGNGTRLTVT.

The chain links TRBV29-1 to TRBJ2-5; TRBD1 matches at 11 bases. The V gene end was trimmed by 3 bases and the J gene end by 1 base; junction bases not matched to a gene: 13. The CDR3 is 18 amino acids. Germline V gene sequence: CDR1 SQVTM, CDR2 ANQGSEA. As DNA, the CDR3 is TGCAGCGTTGACCACCTCGGCTCCGGGACAGGGGGCCAAGAGACCCAGTACTTC. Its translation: CSVDHLGSGTGGQETQYF.

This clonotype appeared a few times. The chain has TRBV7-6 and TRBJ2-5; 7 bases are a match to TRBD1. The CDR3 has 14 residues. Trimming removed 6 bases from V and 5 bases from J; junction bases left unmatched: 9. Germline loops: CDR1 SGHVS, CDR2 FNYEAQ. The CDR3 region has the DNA TGTGCCAGCAGAGAAACTAGGGGGCAGGAGACCCAGTACTTC. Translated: CASRETRGQETQYF.

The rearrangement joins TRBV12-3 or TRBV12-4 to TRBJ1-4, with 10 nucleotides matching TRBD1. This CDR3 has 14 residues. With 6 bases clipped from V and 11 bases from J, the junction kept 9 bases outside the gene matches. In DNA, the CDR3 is TGTGCCAGCAGCCCGGGACAGGGGTTTGGTAAACTGTTTTTT. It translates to CASSPGQGFGKLFF.

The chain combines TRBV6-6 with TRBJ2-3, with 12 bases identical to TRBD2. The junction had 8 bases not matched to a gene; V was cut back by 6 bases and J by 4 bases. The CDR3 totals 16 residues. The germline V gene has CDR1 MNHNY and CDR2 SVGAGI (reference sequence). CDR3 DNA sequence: TGTGCCAGCAGCCCAGGACTAGCGGGGAAGGCAGATACGCAGTATTTT. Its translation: CASSPGLAGKADTQYF.

CDR3 protein: CASSRGTEGTEAFF. The CDR3 DNA reads TGCGCCAGCAGCCGGGGGACTGAGGGTACTGAAGCTTTCTTT. This rearrangement joins TRBV5-1 to TRBJ1-1; D perhaps matches TRBD1 (5 bases). Germline values: CDR1 SGHRS, CDR2 YFSETQ. The CDR3 consists of 14 residues. Trimming cost V 4 bases and J 5 bases, with 15 bases left between them. The full variable domain, in which reference TRBV5-1 and TRBJ1-1 provide the parts outside the CDR3, is KAGVTQTPRYLIKTRGQQVTLSCSPISGHRSVSWYQQTPGQGLQFLFEYFSETQRNKGNFPGRFSGRQFSNSRSEMNVSTLELGDSALYLCASSRGTEGTEAFFGQGTRLTVV.

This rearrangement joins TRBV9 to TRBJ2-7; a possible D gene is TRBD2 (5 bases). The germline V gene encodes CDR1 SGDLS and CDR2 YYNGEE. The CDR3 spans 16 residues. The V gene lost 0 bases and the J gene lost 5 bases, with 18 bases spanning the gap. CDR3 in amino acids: CASSVATERLPHEQYF. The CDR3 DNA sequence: TGTGCCAGCAGCGTAGCTACCGAGCGGCTACCCCACGAGCAGTACTTC.